This TCR beta chain was profiled in a study of blood T cells in healthy people across ages. This CDR3 is 16 amino acids long. The germline gives CDR1 SGHTA, CDR2 FQGNSA. V shed 5 bases, J shed 2 bases, and the junction held 8 bases outside the gene matches. A sample-barcoded 5' primer and a J-beta primer mix were used in a second PCR of roughly 7 to 11 cycles. Paired-end reads containing CDR3 totaled no fewer than 2.5 million for each sample. TCRdb ran MiXCR on the 5' RACE reads and lists one entry per CDR3 protein. The profile shows fewer than 800,000 distinct CDR3 sequences, approximately 29% of them singletons. Findings of the study overall: Any changes in expanded clonotypes were possibly confounded, as donor CMV status remained unknown. Long-lived donors had more naive CD4+ cells and higher diversity than aged donors.

Ten or more counts support this clonotype. What it binds is not known. Source material: blood. The clonotype originates from a woman aged 80 or over in good health. The chain joins TRBV7-2 to TRBJ2-3; 9 bases are shared with TRBD2. This CDR3 is CASSGLLAGITDTQYF. CDR3 DNA sequence: TGTGCCAGCAGCGGCCTTCTAGCGGGGATCACAGATACGCAGTATTTT.